A single sample is the source of the 16 T cell receptor beta chains below, sequenced in a study of blood T cell repertoires in COVID-19. TCRdb keeps only in-frame clones here, not all; method: immunoSEQ multiplex PCR. This sample yields approximately 400,000 clones, of which roughly 86% are seen a single time; over 0.95% belongs to the top ten. The sample taken for sequencing was peripheral blood. All receptors derive from a human donor with acute or convalescent COVID-19. The donor label of this sample is uncertain.

This clone has a single count. The chain links TRBV30 to TRBJ2-1; 12 bases are shared with TRBD2. The CDR3 is 15 residues long. Germline V gene lookup returns CDR1 GTSNPN and CDR2 SVGIG (reference sequence). V lost 7 bases to trimming and J lost 8 bases; unmatched junction nucleotides: 12. CDR3 region: CASAGLAGSPDEQFF. The CDR3 DNA is TGTGCCTCCGCCGGACTAGCGGGATCCCCGGATGAGCAGTTCTTC.

This chain connects TRBV6-5 to TRBJ1-3; weak D call: TRBD1 (5 bases). Germline CDR1 MNHEY, CDR2 SVGAGI. Trimming removed 8 bases from V and 0 bases from J, with 14 bases in between. This CDR3 is 15 amino acids long. DNA for the CDR3: TGTGCCAGCTGGCTCGACAGAAGCTCTGGAAACACCATATATTTT. Translating gives CASWLDRSSGNTIYF.

The chain employs TRBV7-2 and TRBJ1-1; the match to TRBD1 covers 7 bases. The CDR3 is 13 amino acids. CDR1 is SGHTA and CDR2 is FQGNSA in the germline V gene. V lost 5 bases to trimming and J lost 11 bases; unmatched junction nucleotides: 11. CDR3 loop: CASSPNRGRLAFF. The CDR3 nucleotides are TGTGCCAGCAGCCCAAACAGGGGTCGTTTGGCTTTCTTT.

The gene calls are TRBV12-3 or TRBV12-4 and TRBJ2-4, with D hard to call. V was clipped by 5 bases and J by 4 bases, with 3 bases between them. The CDR3 covers 11 residues. The CDR3 reads CASSQKNIQYF. The CDR3 DNA is TGTGCCAGCAGTCAAAAAAACATTCAGTACTTC.

The CDR3 region is CASSPKGHREDAQPQHF. The CDR3 nucleotides are TGTGCCAGCAGTCCTAAGGGCCACAGGGAAGATGCTCAGCCCCAGCATTTT. V usage is TRBV27 and J usage is TRBJ1-5, with D maybe TRBD1 (6 bases). This CDR3 is 17 amino acids long. Germline lookup yields CDR1 MNHEY and CDR2 SMNVEV (reference sequence). Trimming left V 5 bases short and J 6 bases short, with 23 bases between.

The V gene is TRBV2, the J gene TRBJ1-1; D ambiguous. The CDR3 consists of 11 residues. Between the trimmed V and J ends, which lost 3 bases and 8 bases, there was a span of 7 bases. Germline lookup yields CDR1 SNHLY and CDR2 FYNNEI. CDR3 nucleotides: TGTGCCAGCAGTGATTTTCAGGAAGCTTTCTTT. Its protein product is CASSDFQEAFF. Combining the CDR3 with reference TRBV2 and TRBJ1-1 gives the whole variable domain EPEVTQTPSHQVTQMGQEVILRCVPISNHLYFYWYRQILGQKVEFLVSFYNNEISEKSEIFDDQFSVERPDGSNFTLKIRSTKLEDSAMYFCASSDFQEAFFGQGTRLTVV.

The sample holds one count of this clone. This chain uses TRBV5-3 with TRBJ1-1; D is unclear. TRBV5-3 is an open reading frame, and its role is uncertain. Between the trimmed V and J ends, which lost 4 bases and 0 bases, there was a span of 7 bases. The CDR3 is 13 residues long. For the CDR3, the DNA is TGTGCCAGAAGCCCACAACTGAACACTGAAGCTTTCTTT. This translates into CARSPQLNTEAFF.

This chain links TRBV5-6 with TRBJ2-1; 10 bases agree with TRBD2. The CDR3 runs to 15 residues. The germline V gene has CDR1 SGHDT and CDR2 YYEEEE. Trimming cost V 2 bases and J 6 bases; bases outside gene matches: 5. CDR3 nucleotide sequence: TGTGCCAGCAGCTTAAGCGGGAGGGCTGTCAATGAGCAGTTCTTC. Amino acids: CASSLSGRAVNEQFF.

This sequence joins TRBV27 and TRBJ2-7, with 16 bases fitting TRBD2. CDR1 and CDR2 from the germline V gene are MNHEY and SMNVEV (reference sequence). CDR3 size: 16 residues. Unmatched junction bases numbered 9, after V lost 7 bases and J lost 6 bases. In DNA form, the CDR3 reads TGTGCCAGCAATTCCGGGACTAGCGGGGGGGCGGGCGAGCAGTACTTC. Its protein product is CASNSGTSGGAGEQYF.

The chain combines TRBV9 with TRBJ1-4, with 7 bases matching TRBD1. Losses at the gene ends were 4 bases for V and 8 bases for J; bases not matched to a gene: 14. The CDR3 runs 16 residues. Germline V gene sequence: CDR1 SGDLS, CDR2 YYNGEE. CDR3 sequence: CASSTRTGVNYEKLFF. The CDR3 DNA reads as TGTGCCAGCAGCACGCGGACAGGTGTTAACTACGAAAAACTGTTTTTT.

This clone occurred once. The V call is TRBV3-1 (or the pseudogene TRBV3-2), the J call TRBJ2-1, with 7 bases lining up with TRBD2. CDR3 length: 14 amino acids. In germline, CDR1 is LGHDT, CDR2 YNNKEL (reference sequence). Trimming removed 1 base from V and 13 bases from J; junction bases left unmatched: 10. This CDR3 is CASSQGVPSGEQFF. The DNA for the CDR3 is TGTGCCAGCAGCCAAGGGGTGCCGAGCGGGGAACAGTTCTTC.

This chain uses TRBV10-2 with TRBJ1-1; 8 bases align to TRBD1. The CDR3 has 14 residues. Germline CDR1 reads WSHSY; CDR2 reads SAAADI. Trimming removed 7 bases from V and 2 bases from J; junction bases left unmatched: 6. CDR3 loop: CASTDRGENTEAFF. The CDR3 DNA follows: TGCGCCAGCACTGACAGGGGCGAAAACACTGAAGCTTTCTTT.

V is TRBV30 and J is TRBJ2-7, with TRBD2 matching over 7 bases. Germline trimming cut 6 bases from V and 0 bases from J; bases unmatched to any gene: 8. The germline gives CDR1 GTSNPN, CDR2 SVGIG (reference sequence). This CDR3 is built from 14 residues. The CDR3 here is CACPSGASSYEQYF. DNA for the CDR3: TGTGCCTGTCCCAGCGGGGCGAGCTCCTACGAGCAGTACTTC.

This rearrangement joins TRBV7-2 to TRBJ1-5, with D perhaps matching TRBD1 (5 bases). Deletions cut 1 base from V and 2 bases from J, with 12 bases between. CDR1 and CDR2 from the germline V gene are SGHTA and FQGNSA. This CDR3 spans 16 amino acids. The CDR3 DNA reads as TGTGCCAGCAGCTTAGGAGCGGGGGAGGGCAATCAGCCCCAGCATTTT. Translated: CASSLGAGEGNQPQHF.

The chain couples TRBV27 to TRBJ1-2, with 8 bases matching TRBD1. The germline V gene has CDR1 MNHEY and CDR2 SMNVEV (reference sequence). The CDR3 loop spans 13 amino acids. V was pared by 6 bases and J by 4 bases, with 4 bases of the junction left unmatched. In nucleotides, the CDR3 is TGTGCCAGCAGGACAGGGGCTTCCTATGGCTACACCTTC. This codes for CASRTGASYGYTF.

The chain employs TRBV27 and TRBJ2-7; 8 bases match TRBD1. Germline V gene data show CDR1 as MNHEY and CDR2 as SMNVEV (reference sequence). There are 15 residues in the CDR3. Trimming at V came to 3 bases and at J to 3 bases, leaving 7 bases not matched to a gene. The CDR3 protein is CASSFMGQAIYEQYF. Here the CDR3 DNA reads TGTGCCAGCAGTTTTATGGGACAGGCAATCTACGAGCAGTACTTC.